These 29 T cell receptor beta chains were all obtained from the same sample, sequenced in a study of PD-1 blockade in classical Hodgkin lymphoma. Time point described: cycle 4 day 1 (C4D1), after less than seven weeks of nivolumab. Relapses following autologous stem cell transplantation were seen in all patients, with brentuximab vedotin exposure varying. Sequenced by immunoSEQ multiplex PCR; TCRdb stores in-frame clones only, minus some. The top ten hold approximately 15% of the sample, which has tens of thousands of clones, under 85% seen once. The material sequenced was peripheral blood mononuclear cells (PBMCs), taken before the fourth cycle of nivolumab. The receptors stem from a human donor with classical Hodgkin lymphoma.

V gene TRBV11-2 combines with J gene TRBJ1-1; weak D call: TRBD1 (5 bases). The CDR3 loop spans 16 amino acids. CDR1 and CDR2 (germline): SGHAT, FQNNGV. Trimming removed 1 base from V and 0 bases from J, with 12 bases in between. CDR3 amino acids: CASSLVPGKVNTEAFF. For the CDR3, the DNA is TGTGCCAGCAGCTTAGTCCCAGGGAAAGTGAACACTGAAGCTTTCTTT. Looking up the rest from reference TRBV11-2 and TRBJ1-1 gives the full variable domain: EAGVAQSPRYKIIEKRQSVAFWCNPISGHATLYWYQQILGQGPKLLIQFQNNGVVDDSQLPKDRFSAERLKGVDSTLKIQPAKLEDSAVYLCASSLVPGKVNTEAFFGQGTRLTVV.

This chain uses TRBV19 with TRBJ1-5, with a weak D call TRBD1 (5 bases). Between the trimmed V and J ends, which lost 5 bases and 5 bases, there was a span of 16 bases. Germline V gives CDR1 LNHDA, CDR2 SQIVND (reference sequence). The CDR3 spans 15 residues. The CDR3 bases are TGTGCCAGTAGTGCCCGGACAACGTCCCATCAGCCCCAGCATTTT. Translated: CASSARTTSHQPQHF.

The V call is TRBV9, the J call TRBJ1-1; D is possibly TRBD1 (6 bases). The V end was cut by 0 bases, the J end by 1 base, with 13 bases between. Germline CDR1 is SGDLS and CDR2 is YYNGEE. This CDR3 spans 16 amino acids. As DNA, the CDR3 is TGTGCCAGCAGCGTAGTACGAGGGGGAGCGAACACTGAAGCTTTCTTT. It translates to CASSVVRGGANTEAFF.

V usage is TRBV6-5 and J usage is TRBJ2-7; D possibly corresponds to TRBD2 (6 bases). The V gene's germline CDR1 is MNHEY and CDR2 SVGAGI. The CDR3 covers 14 residues. The ends were cut back, 1 base at V and 6 bases at J, with 13 bases in the middle. The CDR3 DNA sequence: TGTGCCAGCAGTTACTTCGGGGGAGTTGGCGAGCAGTACTTC. It encodes CASSYFGGVGEQYF.

This clone was observed once. V and J are TRBV18 and TRBJ1-1, with D perhaps TRBD1 (6 bases). The V gene lost 0 bases and the J gene lost 1 base, with 12 bases spanning the gap. Germline CDR1 reads KGHSH; CDR2 reads LQKENI. The CDR3 spans 16 residues. The CDR3 reads CASSPPSTGRNTEAFF. The CDR3 nucleotides are TGTGCCAGCTCACCACCGAGCACAGGGAGGAACACTGAAGCTTTCTTT.

This clone was recorded a few times. The chain links TRBV19 to TRBJ1-2; a possible D gene is TRBD1 (5 bases). This CDR3 has 13 residues. Germline loops: CDR1 LNHDA, CDR2 SQIVND (reference sequence). Trimming pared 4 bases from V and 8 bases from J, leaving 14 bases between. CDR3 amino acids: CASSKVQVRGYTF. DNA of the CDR3: TGTGCCAGTAGTAAGGTACAGGTCCGGGGCTACACCTTC.

The chain employs TRBV19 and TRBJ2-1; TRBD1 aligns across 7 bases. The germline V gene has CDR1 LNHDA and CDR2 SQIVND (reference sequence). This CDR3 contains 15 residues. Losses at the gene ends were 4 bases for V and 2 bases for J; bases not matched to a gene: 5. DNA of the CDR3: TGTGCCAGTAGTACCGACAGGGATCCCTACAATGAGCAGTTCTTC. Protein sequence: CASSTDRDPYNEQFF.

V is TRBV5-1 and J is TRBJ2-7; 9 bases map to TRBD1. This CDR3 is 13 amino acids long. From germline, CDR1 is SGHRS and CDR2 YFSETQ. Unmatched junction bases numbered 4, after V lost 4 bases and J lost 5 bases. This CDR3 is CASSAGTGNEQYF. Written as DNA, the CDR3 is TGCGCCAGCAGCGCCGGGACAGGGAACGAGCAGTACTTC.

Here the CDR3 DNA reads TGTGCCAGTAGACCGCAGGGGATAATCTATGGCTACACCTTC. Amino acid sequence: CASRPQGIIYGYTF. The rearrangement uses TRBV19 and TRBJ1-2, with D perhaps matching TRBD1 (6 bases). Germline V gene sequence: CDR1 LNHDA, CDR2 SQIVND (reference sequence). This CDR3 is 14 amino acids long. V was shortened by 6 bases and J by 4 bases, with 15 bases between the two germline ends.

V is TRBV7-2 and J is TRBJ1-3, with D tentatively TRBD1 (6 bases). The V gene lost 5 bases and the J gene lost 3 bases, with 14 bases spanning the gap. The germline V gene encodes CDR1 SGHTA and CDR2 FQGNSA. This CDR3 contains 15 residues. CDR3 protein: CASSRRGGYGNTIYF. The CDR3 nucleotides are TGTGCCAGCAGCCGTCGAGGGGGTTATGGAAACACCATATATTTT. Filled out from reference TRBV7-2 and TRBJ1-3, the complete variable domain reads GAGVSQSPSNKVTEKGKDVELRCDPISGHTALYWYRQSLGQGLEFLIYFQGNSAPDKSGLPSDRFSAERTGGSVSTLTIQRTQQEDSAVYLCASSRRGGYGNTIYFGEGSWLTVV.

The V and J genes are TRBV5-1 and TRBJ1-1; unclear D gene. The CDR3 loop spans 13 amino acids. The ends were cut back, 4 bases at V and 5 bases at J, with 12 bases in the middle. Germline V gene data show CDR1 as SGHRS and CDR2 as YFSETQ. The CDR3, as DNA: TGCGCCAGCAGCGCCGGACGGGGTACTGAAGCTTTCTTT. Translation: CASSAGRGTEAFF.

This clone was seen a few times. J is TRBJ2-5 and V is TRBV10-1; D call uncertain. The CDR3 extends over 14 amino acids. Germline V gene sequence: CDR1 WNHNN, CDR2 SYGVQD (reference sequence). Trimming shortened V by 6 bases and J by 1 base, and 12 bases separated the two germline ends. The CDR3 loop is CASSLTGPQETQYF. The CDR3 bases are TGCGCCAGCAGCTTGACCGGTCCCCAAGAGACCCAGTACTTC.

The chain combines TRBV2 with TRBJ1-4, with TRBD1 matching over 8 bases. The CDR3 covers 15 residues. Germline CDR1 is SNHLY and CDR2 is FYNNEI. Losses at the gene ends were 6 bases for V and 4 bases for J; bases not matched to a gene: 7. The CDR3 loop reads CASSLQGVHNEKLFF. CDR3 in DNA: TGTGCCAGCAGCTTACAGGGGGTTCATAATGAAAAACTGTTTTTT.

This chain connects TRBV11-2 to TRBJ2-5; TRBD1 matches 7 bases. Germline trimming cut 1 base from V and 7 bases from J; bases unmatched to any gene: 15. The CDR3 length is 17 residues. Germline CDR1 is SGHAT and CDR2 is FQNNGV. The CDR3 sequence: CASSLAARGGRSWTQYF. The CDR3 DNA follows: TGTGCCAGCAGCTTAGCAGCTAGAGGGGGCAGGTCCTGGACCCAGTACTTC.

The CDR3 nucleotides read TGTGCCAGCAGTTTAAGGGAGCACGGGGAGCTGTTTTTT. Translating it yields CASSLREHGELFF. The chain recombines TRBV27 with TRBJ2-2, with a tentative D call TRBD2 (5 bases). V was pared by 2 bases and J by 7 bases, with 8 bases between. This CDR3 has 13 residues. CDR1 and CDR2 (germline): MNHEY, SMNVEV (reference sequence).

This chain links TRBV5-1 with TRBJ2-1; no firm D call. Germline V gives CDR1 SGHRS, CDR2 YFSETQ. There are 15 residues in the CDR3. The V and J ends lost 4 bases and 2 bases respectively, with 13 bases between them. The CDR3 spells CASSLGPGPYNEQFF. The CDR3 DNA sequence: TGCGCCAGCAGCCTCGGACCCGGACCCTACAATGAGCAGTTCTTC. The whole variable domain, remainder taken from reference TRBV5-1 and TRBJ2-1, is KAGVTQTPRYLIKTRGQQVTLSCSPISGHRSVSWYQQTPGQGLQFLFEYFSETQRNKGNFPGRFSGRQFSNSRSEMNVSTLELGDSALYLCASSLGPGPYNEQFFGPGTRLTVL.

This clone was seen only a few times. V usage is TRBV19 and J usage is TRBJ1-5; D gene uncertain. This CDR3 is built from 12 residues. Germline V gives CDR1 LNHDA, CDR2 SQIVND (reference sequence). Trimming took 3 bases from V and 5 from J, leaving 5 bases between them. CDR3 nucleotides: TGTGCCAGTAGTATCCTCTATCAGCCCCAGCATTTT. It specifies CASSILYQPQHF.

The gene calls are TRBV7-6 and TRBJ2-7; TRBD2 might be the D (5 bases). This CDR3 has 15 residues. Trimming took off 5 bases at V and 0 bases at J, with 14 bases between the two ends. The germline CDR1 and CDR2 sequences are SGHVS and FNYEAQ. The CDR3 bases are TGTGCCAGCAGCCGGAGTGGGGAGACCTCCTACGAGCAGTACTTC. It is translated as CASSRSGETSYEQYF.

The chain links TRBV18 to TRBJ1-5; D call uncertain. Per germline, CDR1 KGHSH and CDR2 LQKENI. This CDR3 contains 14 residues. V was shortened by 6 bases and J by 0 bases, with 9 bases between the two germline ends. CDR3 DNA sequence: TGTGCCAGCTCCCCTGGGTCTAGCAATCAGCCCCAGCATTTT. Translating it yields CASSPGSSNQPQHF.

This clone was observed a single time. The chain couples TRBV18 to TRBJ2-7; the D gene is possibly TRBD2 (5 bases). This CDR3 contains 13 residues. Germline V gene data show CDR1 as KGHSH and CDR2 as LQKENI. Trimming shortened V by 6 bases and J by 6 bases, and 15 bases separated the two germline ends. The CDR3 nucleotides read TGTGCCAGCTCGGACTCGAGCTCCCCCGAGCAGTACTTC. Its protein is CASSDSSSPEQYF.

The chain employs TRBV7-2 and TRBJ2-2; D is undetermined. Trimming cost V 3 bases and J 8 bases, with 13 bases left between them. The CDR3 has 14 amino acids. CDR1 and CDR2 (germline): SGHTA, FQGNSA. The DNA of the CDR3 is TGTGCCAGCAGCTTTCAGCTGATCGCGGGGGAGCTGTTTTTT. Protein sequence: CASSFQLIAGELFF.

The chain employs TRBV5-1 and TRBJ1-1; 7 bases are shared with TRBD1. V lost 6 bases and J lost 3; bases outside the gene matches: 8. This CDR3 has 14 amino acids. Germline V gene data show CDR1 as SGHRS and CDR2 as YFSETQ. The CDR3 spells CASMVSGGDTEAFF. CDR3 DNA: TGCGCCAGCATGGTATCAGGGGGAGACACTGAAGCTTTCTTT.

The J gene is TRBJ2-7, the V gene TRBV4-1, with D hard to call. The CDR3 runs to 14 residues. The ends were cut back, 4 bases at V and 5 bases at J, with 15 bases in the middle. Germline CDR1 MGHRA, CDR2 YSYEKL. The CDR3 DNA follows: TGCGCCAGCAGCCGCTATTGGGCGGACCACGAGCAGTACTTC. As protein: CASSRYWADHEQYF.

The chain uses TRBV11-2 and TRBJ2-5; 13 bases align to TRBD2. Germline CDR1 reads SGHAT; CDR2 reads FQNNGV. The V segment lost 5 bases and the J segment 5 bases; nucleotides outside the gene matches: 5. This CDR3 is 15 amino acids long. The CDR3 nucleotides are TGTGCCAGCAGCAACGGACTAGCGGGAGTGGAGACCCAGTACTTC. Amino acid sequence: CASSNGLAGVETQYF.

The rearrangement links TRBV5-1 to TRBJ1-4; 12 bases match TRBD1. CDR3 length: 15 residues. Unmatched junction bases numbered 2, after V lost 0 bases and J lost 8 bases. Germline CDR1 is SGHRS and CDR2 is YFSETQ. The CDR3 DNA reads as TGCGCCAGCAGCTTGGCGGGACAGGGGGCGGAAAAACTGTTTTTT. This translates into CASSLAGQGAEKLFF.

There are a few counts of this clone. The V gene is TRBV4-3, the J gene TRBJ1-5; TRBD1 might be the D (6 bases). The V end was cut by 3 bases, the J end by 3 bases, with 15 bases between. The germline gives CDR1 LGHNA, CDR2 YSLEER. The length of the CDR3 is 16 residues. Here the CDR3 DNA reads TGCGCCAGCAGCCAGGCCCTAGGGGGGATCAATCAGCCCCAGCATTTT. It yields the protein CASSQALGGINQPQHF.

The chain couples TRBV15 to TRBJ1-5; D gene ambiguous. The CDR3 is 17 residues long. The germline V gene has CDR1 LNHNV and CDR2 YYDKDF (reference sequence). V was pared by 0 bases and J by 1 base, with 13 bases between. The CDR3 DNA sequence: TGTGCCACCAGCAGAGATCGAAGGATGCTAAGCAATCAGCCCCAGCATTTT. Its translation is CATSRDRRMLSNQPQHF. The full variable domain, rest sourced from reference TRBV15 and TRBJ1-5, is DAMVIQNPRYQVTQFGKPVTLSCSQTLNHNVMYWYQQKSSQAPKLLFHYYDKDFNNEADTPDNFQSRRPNTSFCFLDIRSPGLGDTAMYLCATSRDRRMLSNQPQHFGDGTRLSIL.

The chain recombines TRBV5-4 with TRBJ2-5; 12 nucleotides align to TRBD1. The germline V gene has CDR1 SGHNT and CDR2 YYREEE (reference sequence). The CDR3 has 15 residues. After removal of 4 bases from V and 4 bases from J, the junction contained 5 bases not matched to a gene. DNA of the CDR3: TGTGCCAGCAGCGCGGGACAGGGGGCGGCAGAGACCCAGTACTTC. This gives the protein CASSAGQGAAETQYF. The variable domain in full, completed from reference TRBV5-4 and TRBJ2-5, reads ETGVTQSPTHLIKTRGQQVTLRCSSQSGHNTVSWYQQALGQGPQFIFQYYREEENGRGNFPPRFSGLQFPNYSSELNVNALELDDSALYLCASSAGQGAAETQYFGPGTRLLVL.

This clone occurred a few times. The chain uses TRBV10-3 and TRBJ2-7; D assignment may be TRBD1 or TRBD2 (6 bases each). Germline-derived CDR1 and CDR2 are ENHRY and SYGVKD. The CDR3 has 14 residues. V was shortened by 6 bases and J by 5 bases, with 17 bases between the two germline ends. The CDR3 nucleotides read TGTGCCATCAGGGAGGGGGAGGCCCCCGACGAGCAGTACTTC. Translating it yields CAIREGEAPDEQYF.